The 23 T cell receptor beta chains below come from one sample, sequenced in a study of blood T cell repertoires in COVID-19. Measured with immunoSEQ multiplex PCR; TCRdb has only the in-frame clones, and not every one. The table includes 150,000 or so clones, approximately 90% detected once. Material for sequencing was PBMCs or T cells enriched from blood (not recorded which). Every receptor here comes from a man aged 50 to 60 who had recovered from COVID-19.

The chain couples TRBV7-2 to TRBJ1-3, with no clear D. The CDR3 length is 16 residues. Germline CDR1 SGHTA, CDR2 FQGNSA. Deletions cut 4 bases from V and 1 base from J, with 14 bases between. This CDR3 reads CASSSTLSGSGNTIYF. The CDR3 DNA sequence: TGTGCCAGCAGCTCCACCCTCTCGGGGTCTGGAAACACCATATATTTT. The full variable domain, its missing parts supplied by reference TRBV7-2 and TRBJ1-3, is GAGVSQSPSNKVTEKGKDVELRCDPISGHTALYWYRQSLGQGLEFLIYFQGNSAPDKSGLPSDRFSAERTGGSVSTLTIQRTQQEDSAVYLCASSSTLSGSGNTIYFGEGSWLTVV.

The rearrangement joins TRBV9 to TRBJ1-2, with D perhaps matching TRBD1 (6 bases). The CDR3 extends over 12 amino acids. V was cut by 3 bases and J by 8 bases, with 11 bases left in between. Germline loops: CDR1 SGDLS, CDR2 YYNGEE. In nucleotides, the CDR3 is TGTGCCAGCAGCGCAAACAGGGAAGGCTACACCTTC. Its translation is CASSANREGYTF. The variable domain in full, with the rest retrieved from reference TRBV9 and TRBJ1-2, is DSGVTQTPKHLITATGQRVTLRCSPRSGDLSVYWYQQSLDQGLQFLIQYYNGEERAKGNILERFSAQQFPDLHSELNLSSLELGDSALYFCASSANREGYTFGSGTRLTVV.

The rearrangement joins TRBV11-2 to TRBJ1-1; 12 positions agree with TRBD1. The germline CDR1 and CDR2 sequences are SGHAT and FQNNGV. The CDR3 extends over 13 amino acids. Losses at the gene ends were 6 bases for V and 11 bases for J; bases not matched to a gene: 7. The CDR3 spells CASRGGTGGEAFF. CDR3 in DNA: TGTGCCAGCAGAGGAGGGACAGGGGGCGAGGCTTTCTTT. Full variable domain (outside the CDR3, taken from reference TRBV11-2 and TRBJ1-1): EAGVAQSPRYKIIEKRQSVAFWCNPISGHATLYWYQQILGQGPKLLIQFQNNGVVDDSQLPKDRFSAERLKGVDSTLKIQPAKLEDSAVYLCASRGGTGGEAFFGQGTRLTVV.

This sequence joins TRBV5-1 and TRBJ2-3, with TRBD2 matching 10 bases. The CDR3 has 16 amino acids. J was trimmed by 9 bases and V by 4 bases; bases with no gene match: 14. Per germline, CDR1 SGHRS and CDR2 YFSETQ. Here the CDR3 DNA reads TGCGCCAGCAGCAGAAACCGCCCCGGGACTAGCGAGACGCAGTATTTT. The encoded protein is CASSRNRPGTSETQYF.

The genes are TRBV4-2 and TRBJ1-4; no clear D. The germline V and J ends were trimmed by 6 bases and 4 bases, with 15 bases remaining between them. Looked up from germline, CDR1 is LGHNA and CDR2 is YNFKEQ. The CDR3 sequence is 15 residues long. For the CDR3, the DNA is TGTGCCAGCAGTCTTAAAGAGGCATTTAATGAAAAACTGTTTTTT. Its translation is CASSLKEAFNEKLFF.

This clone appeared a single time. V gene TRBV30 combines with J gene TRBJ1-2; D gene unclear. Trimming cost V 3 bases and J 9 bases, with 14 bases left between them. Germline V CDR1 and CDR2: GTSNPN, SVGIG (reference sequence). CDR3 size: 12 residues. Written as DNA, the CDR3 is TGTGCCTGGAGCCAGGACTACCTACGCTACACCTTC. Its translation is CAWSQDYLRYTF. Full variable domain (rest looked up from reference TRBV30 and TRBJ1-2): SQTIHQWPATLVQPVGSPLSLECTVEGTSNPNLYWYRQAAGRGLQLLFYSVGIGQISSEVPQNLSASRPQDRQFILSSKKLLLSDSGFYLCAWSQDYLRYTFGSGTRLTVV.

The chain couples TRBV23-1 to TRBJ2-3, with a tentative D call TRBD2 (5 bases). TRBV23-1 is classed as an ORF, of uncertain function. Trimming removed 9 bases at V and 6 bases at J, with 13 bases between. CDR3 length equals 12 residues. Here the CDR3 reads CASPTAGDTQYF. In DNA, the CDR3 is TGCGCCAGTCCCACGGCGGGCGATACGCAGTATTTT.

This clone was seen a handful of times. J is TRBJ2-2 and V is TRBV7-6, with 11 bases identical to TRBD1. CDR1 is SGHVS and CDR2 is FNYEAQ in the germline V gene. The ends lost 4 bases at V and 0 bases at J; junction bases unmatched: 4. The CDR3 has 17 residues. In DNA, the CDR3 is TGTGCCAGCAGCTCCCGGGACAGGGGGACGAACACCGGGGAGCTGTTTTTT. Translated: CASSSRDRGTNTGELFF.

V is TRBV4-2 and J is TRBJ2-5; maybe TRBD2 (5 bases). Trimming removed 1 base at V and 5 bases at J, with 17 bases between. Germline V gives CDR1 LGHNA, CDR2 YNFKEQ. The CDR3 length is 16 residues. The CDR3 loop is CASSQGGLPLGETQYF. The CDR3, as DNA: TGTGCCAGCAGCCAAGGCGGACTCCCTCTCGGGGAGACCCAGTACTTC.

A single count supports this clone. CDR3 amino acids: CASSLLNEQFF. CDR3 DNA: TGTGCCAGCAGCTTACTCAATGAGCAGTTCTTC. The V call is TRBV7-3, the J call TRBJ2-1, with unresolved D. V dropped 2 bases and J dropped 6 bases, with 2 bases sitting between them. There are 11 residues in the CDR3. The V gene's germline CDR1 is SGHTA and CDR2 FQGTGA.

This chain links TRBV6-5 with TRBJ2-3; D is possibly TRBD2 (6 bases). V lost 6 bases to trimming and J lost 5 bases, with 9 bases between them. The CDR3 runs 12 residues. The V gene's germline CDR1 is MNHEY and CDR2 SVGAGI. In DNA form, the CDR3 reads TGTGCCAGCAGCTTGACTAGAGATACGCAGTATTTT. It codes for CASSLTRDTQYF.

This chain uses TRBV28 with TRBJ2-4, with TRBD2 matching 12 bases. The ends lost 8 bases at V and 3 bases at J; junction bases unmatched: 5. The germline gives CDR1 MDHEN, CDR2 SYDVKM. The CDR3 has 15 residues. The CDR3 loop is CASGTSGSLKNIQYF. CDR3 bases: TGTGCCAGCGGGACTAGCGGGTCTCTCAAAAACATTCAGTACTTC.

The chain recombines TRBV4-3 with TRBJ1-5, with D maybe TRBD1 (6 bases). Trimming took off 0 bases at V and 6 bases at J, with 15 bases between the two ends. Looked up from germline, CDR1 is LGHNA and CDR2 is YSLEER. This CDR3 is 16 amino acids long. CDR3 sequence: CASSQDPTGRSQPQHF. CDR3 bases: TGCGCCAGCAGCCAAGACCCGACAGGCAGGTCTCAGCCCCAGCATTTT.

The CDR3 spells CAISDRDRGNQPQHF. The DNA for the CDR3 is TGTGCCATCAGCGACAGGGATAGAGGCAATCAGCCCCAGCATTTT. The rearrangement uses TRBV10-3 and TRBJ1-5; 7 bases map to TRBD1. The CDR3 contains 15 residues. The germline V gene encodes CDR1 ENHRY and CDR2 SYGVKD. V shed 6 bases, J shed 2 bases, and the junction held 7 bases outside the gene matches.

The chain carries TRBV4-1 and TRBJ2-3; 7 bases map to TRBD2. V was clipped by 4 bases and J by 4 bases; unmatched bases: 14. CDR1 is MGHRA, CDR2 YSYEKL, per germline. The CDR3 is 17 amino acids. The CDR3 reads CASSPGRSRRGADTQYF. The DNA for the CDR3 is TGCGCCAGCAGCCCTGGCAGGAGTCGTCGGGGGGCAGATACGCAGTATTTT.

The V and J genes are TRBV5-1 and TRBJ2-7, with TRBD2 as a possible D gene (5 bases). CDR1 and CDR2 (germline): SGHRS, YFSETQ. This CDR3 comprises 14 residues. Trimming took 7 bases from V and 2 from J, leaving 16 bases between them. The CDR3 here is CASGASSTAYEQYF. CDR3 DNA: TGCGCCAGCGGCGCCTCTAGCACGGCCTACGAGCAGTACTTC.

With regard to this clone: The same CDR3 is also encoded by other DNA sequences in this sample. The chain carries TRBV3-1 (or the pseudogene TRBV3-2) and TRBJ1-6; D gene unclear. The V gene lost 2 bases and the J gene lost 10 bases, with 6 bases spanning the gap. The CDR3 extends over 12 amino acids. From germline, CDR1 is LGHDT and CDR2 YNNKEL (reference sequence). The CDR3 reads CASSQTGSPLHF. In DNA, the CDR3 is TGTGCCAGCAGCCAAACGGGATCACCCCTCCACTTT.

This chain joins TRBV28 and TRBJ2-3, with 7 bases matching TRBD2. CDR1 is MDHEN and CDR2 is SYDVKM in the germline V gene. This CDR3 spans 15 amino acids. V gave up 7 bases and J gave up 0 bases; unmatched junction bases: 7. The CDR3 protein is CASTSSGISTDTQYF. The CDR3 DNA reads as TGTGCCAGCACCTCTAGCGGCATTAGCACAGATACGCAGTATTTT.

This clone showed up just once. This chain links TRBV18 with TRBJ1-5; TRBD1 is a possible D gene (6 bases). Between the trimmed V and J ends, which lost 2 bases and 3 bases, there was a span of 11 bases. There are 15 residues in the CDR3. From germline, CDR1 is KGHSH and CDR2 LQKENI. CDR3 sequence (DNA): TGTGCCAGCTCACCAGGGGCAGGGGTCAATCAGCCCCAGCATTTT. This gives the protein CASSPGAGVNQPQHF.

The V gene is TRBV28, the J gene TRBJ1-3; 11 nucleotides align to TRBD1. Germline CDR1 MDHEN, CDR2 SYDVKM. This CDR3 region has 17 residues. V dropped 5 bases and J dropped 3; count of bases not matched to a gene: 9. CDR3 sequence: CASSPNGQGARGNTIYF. For the CDR3, the DNA is TGTGCCAGCAGTCCAAACGGACAGGGGGCACGTGGAAACACCATATATTTT.

This chain connects TRBV3-1 (or the pseudogene TRBV3-2) to TRBJ2-1, with unresolved D. The V gene's germline CDR1 is LGHDT and CDR2 YNNKEL (reference sequence). The CDR3 has 12 amino acids. V was cut by 5 bases and J by 8 bases, with 10 bases left in between. CDR3 region: CASSEVSHEQFF. The CDR3 DNA reads as TGTGCCAGCAGCGAGGTCTCTCATGAGCAGTTCTTC.

This clone was seen just once. The V call is TRBV11-3, the J call TRBJ2-1; unclear D gene. Germline V gene sequence: CDR1 SGHNT, CDR2 YENEEA. The CDR3 covers 13 residues. Trimming left V 6 bases short and J 8 bases short, with 14 bases between. The CDR3 region has the DNA TGTGCCAGCAGTAGTCCAGGCCGCGATGAGCAGTTCTTC. It is translated as CASSSPGRDEQFF. Full variable domain (rest looked up from reference TRBV11-3 and TRBJ2-1): EAGVVQSPRYKIIEKKQPVAFWCNPISGHNTLYWYLQNLGQGPELLIRYENEEAVDDSQLPKDRFSAERLKGVDSTLKIQPAELGDSAVYLCASSSPGRDEQFFGPGTRLTVL.

V is TRBV2 and J is TRBJ1-2; possible D gene TRBD1, 5 bases. The CDR3 length is 15 residues. V shed 1 base and J shed 3 bases, with 12 bases lying between them. Germline V gives CDR1 SNHLY, CDR2 FYNNEI. The CDR3 loop reads CASSEGPGSDYGYTF. DNA of the CDR3: TGTGCCAGCAGTGAAGGGCCAGGGTCGGACTATGGCTACACCTTC.